These 27 T cell receptor beta chains came from one sample sequenced in a study of cytomegalovirus exposure and HLA in healthy donors. Using immunoSEQ multiplex PCR, the repertoire was profiled, and TCRdb retains in-frame clones only, with some absent. Seen here are 220,000 or so clones, 85% to 95% observed once, and the top ten hold more than 1%. The sample was PBMCs. The receptor source for this set is a woman under 30 in good health and CMV-seronegative.

The rearrangement links TRBV7-9 to TRBJ2-7; no definite D call. The length of the CDR3 is 14 residues. Deletions cut 5 bases from V and 6 bases from J, with 17 bases between. Germline lookup yields CDR1 SEHNR and CDR2 FQNEAQ (reference sequence). The CDR3 nucleotides are TGTGCCAGCAGCCTAGACTCCCGGAGCAGCGAGCAGTACTTC. It yields the protein CASSLDSRSSEQYF.

This chain connects TRBV5-1 to TRBJ2-3; D is perhaps TRBD1 (5 bases). The germline CDR1 and CDR2 sequences are SGHRS and YFSETQ. Trimming shortened V by 2 bases and J by 6 bases, and 13 bases separated the two germline ends. The CDR3 consists of 14 residues. The CDR3 nucleotides read TGCGCCAGCAGCTTAGGAGACAGCGACGATACGCAGTATTTT. Residues: CASSLGDSDDTQYF.

This rearrangement joins TRBV5-4 to TRBJ2-2; 11 nucleotides align to TRBD2. With 3 bases clipped from V and 4 bases from J, the junction kept 5 bases outside the gene matches. Germline V gene lookup returns CDR1 SGHNT and CDR2 YYREEE (reference sequence). CDR3 length equals 16 residues. DNA for the CDR3: TGTGCCAGCAGCTCCTGGACTAGCGGGCGCACCGGGGAGCTGTTTTTT. Encoded protein: CASSSWTSGRTGELFF. Drawing the rest from reference TRBV5-4 and TRBJ2-2, the complete variable domain is ETGVTQSPTHLIKTRGQQVTLRCSSQSGHNTVSWYQQALGQGPQFIFQYYREEENGRGNFPPRFSGLQFPNYSSELNVNALELDDSALYLCASSSWTSGRTGELFFGEGSRLTVL.

The gene calls are TRBV18 and TRBJ2-7, with TRBD1 identical over 7 bases. V was pared by 6 bases and J by 3 bases, with 8 bases of the junction left unmatched. CDR3 length equals 14 residues. CDR1 KGHSH and CDR2 LQKENI come from the germline V gene. CDR3 protein: CASSTRQGDYEQYF. The CDR3 DNA reads TGTGCCAGCTCGACACGACAGGGTGACTACGAGCAGTACTTC.

This clone appeared a few times. V usage is TRBV30 and J usage is TRBJ1-2; D perhaps matches TRBD1 (6 bases). The ends were cut back, 2 bases at V and 4 bases at J, with 11 bases in the middle. CDR1 and CDR2 (germline): GTSNPN, SVGIG (reference sequence). This CDR3 has 13 residues. CDR3 DNA sequence: TGTGCCTGGAGTCCGGACAGCTTCTATGGCTACACCTTC. Its translation is CAWSPDSFYGYTF.

This rearrangement joins TRBV6-1 to TRBJ1-2; D remains ambiguous. The CDR3 spans 13 residues. Between the trimmed V and J ends, which lost 1 base and 3 bases, there was a span of 6 bases. The V gene's germline CDR1 is MNHNS and CDR2 SASEGT. CDR3: CASSEDRHYGYTF. The DNA of the CDR3 is TGTGCCAGCAGTGAAGACAGACACTATGGCTACACCTTC.

The V and J genes are TRBV28 and TRBJ1-4, with TRBD1 as a possible D gene (5 bases). CDR1 and CDR2 from the germline V gene are MDHEN and SYDVKM. The length of the CDR3 is 17 residues. Trimming removed 6 bases from V and 7 bases from J, with 24 bases in between. The CDR3 loop reads CASSPTQGITTAEKLFF. DNA of the CDR3: TGTGCCAGCAGCCCGACTCAGGGAATCACTACGGCTGAAAAACTGTTTTTT.

This chain uses TRBV29-1 with TRBJ1-4; D not resolved. In germline, CDR1 is SQVTM, CDR2 ANQGSEA. The germline V and J ends were trimmed by 2 bases and 8 bases, with 12 bases remaining between them. CDR3 length equals 13 residues. The CDR3 nucleotides read TGCAGCGTTGAAAAGCGGGTAGAAGAAAAACTGTTTTTT. Amino acids: CSVEKRVEEKLFF. Supplemented by reference TRBV29-1 and TRBJ1-4, the full variable domain reads SAVISQKPSRDICQRGTSLTIQCQVDSQVTMMFWYRQQPGQSLTLIATANQGSEATYESGFVIDKFPISRPNLTFSTLTVSNMSPEDSSIYLCSVEKRVEEKLFFGSGTQLSVL.

This clone has a single count. The chain carries TRBV6-1 and TRBJ1-5, with D possibly TRBD1 on 6 matching bases. Per germline, CDR1 MNHNS and CDR2 SASEGT. V lost 10 bases and J lost 3, with 16 bases in between. The CDR3 length is 14 residues. The CDR3 DNA follows: TGTGCCACCCTCCAGGGGTTCAACAATCAGCCCCAGCATTTT. Translation gives CATLQGFNNQPQHF.

J is TRBJ1-1 and V is TRBV28; 8 bases align to TRBD1. Germline V CDR1 and CDR2: MDHEN, SYDVKM. The CDR3 sequence is 14 residues long. The V and J ends lost 6 bases and 2 bases, in that order; junction bases with no gene match: 5. CDR3 in amino acids: CASRPGGRNTEAFF. CDR3 in DNA: TGTGCCAGCAGGCCAGGGGGCCGTAACACTGAAGCTTTCTTT.

In this sample, this clone turned up once. The CDR3 loop is CASSQRIAGVGGHTDTQYF. The CDR3 DNA sequence: TGTGCCAGCAGCCAACGGATAGCGGGAGTAGGGGGCCACACAGATACGCAGTATTTT. The chain joins TRBV14 to TRBJ2-3; 9 nucleotides line up with TRBD2. The CDR3 totals 19 residues. Germline CDR1 and CDR2: SGHDN and FVKESK. V shed 2 bases and J 2 bases; nucleotides not matched to a gene: 14.

J is TRBJ2-5 and V is TRBV30; D gene ambiguous. V was pared by 2 bases and J by 2 bases, with 3 bases between. Per germline, CDR1 GTSNPN and CDR2 SVGIG (reference sequence). This CDR3 spans 11 amino acids. CDR3 in amino acids: CAWSLQETQYF. CDR3 DNA sequence: TGTGCCTGGAGTCTACAAGAGACCCAGTACTTC. The whole variable domain, remainder taken from reference TRBV30 and TRBJ2-5, is SQTIHQWPATLVQPVGSPLSLECTVEGTSNPNLYWYRQAAGRGLQLLFYSVGIGQISSEVPQNLSASRPQDRQFILSSKKLLLSDSGFYLCAWSLQETQYFGPGTRLLVL.

The rearrangement uses TRBV28 and TRBJ2-5; no clear D. The germline V gene has CDR1 MDHEN and CDR2 SYDVKM. V lost 6 bases and J 0 bases, leaving 14 bases between the germline ends. The CDR3 has 15 residues. The CDR3 sequence is CASSPPPPYQETQYF. CDR3 coding DNA: TGTGCCAGCAGCCCTCCCCCCCCGTACCAAGAGACCCAGTACTTC.

CDR3 sequence (DNA): TGTGCCAGCAGTGCGGCTAGCGGGTACAATGAGCAGTTCTTC. This translates into CASSAASGYNEQFF. The chain joins TRBV6-1 to TRBJ2-1; 8 nucleotides agree with TRBD2. Germline-derived CDR1 and CDR2 are MNHNS and SASEGT. The CDR3 extends over 14 amino acids. V dropped 4 bases and J dropped 4; count of bases not matched to a gene: 3.

The chain joins TRBV2 to TRBJ2-1, with TRBD2 matching over 14 bases. Trimming took 8 bases from V and 0 from J; bases not matched to a gene: 9. CDR1 is SNHLY and CDR2 is FYNNEI in the germline V gene. This CDR3 is 18 amino acids long. This CDR3 is CASGGLAGGFFSYNEQFF. Here the CDR3 DNA reads TGTGCCAGCGGCGGACTAGCGGGAGGATTTTTCTCCTACAATGAGCAGTTCTTC.

The chain is built from TRBV19 and TRBJ2-3, with D uncertain. Per the germline V gene, CDR1 is LNHDA and CDR2 is SQIVND (reference sequence). Deletions cut 3 bases from V and 0 bases from J, with 19 bases between. This CDR3 is built from 18 residues. The CDR3 nucleotides are TGTGCCAGTAGTATGGGCCCCTCCCGGATACTTAGCACAGATACGCAGTATTTT. Its translation is CASSMGPSRILSTDTQYF. Full variable domain (missing parts from reference TRBV19 and TRBJ2-3): DGGITQSPKYLFRKEGQNVTLSCEQNLNHDAMYWYRQDPGQGLRLIYYSQIVNDFQKGDIAEGYSVSREKKESFPLTVTSAQKNPTAFYLCASSMGPSRILSTDTQYFGPGTRLTVL.

This chain joins TRBV27 and TRBJ2-1; 8 nucleotides match TRBD2. V lost 8 bases, J lost 3 bases, and 12 bases stayed unmatched. Germline V gene lookup returns CDR1 MNHEY and CDR2 SMNVEV (reference sequence). The CDR3 extends over 16 amino acids. CDR3 region: CASATLTSGDYNEQFF. The DNA of the CDR3 is TGTGCCAGCGCAACCCTAACTAGCGGCGACTACAATGAGCAGTTCTTC.

The V gene is TRBV7-9, the J gene TRBJ1-3, with D perhaps matching TRBD1 (6 bases). CDR3 length equals 15 residues. Per germline, CDR1 SEHNR and CDR2 FQNEAQ (reference sequence). V was clipped by 4 bases and J by 0 bases, with 10 bases between them. The CDR3 here is CASSSLRGSGNTIYF. The CDR3 coding sequence is TGTGCCAGCAGCTCGCTCAGGGGCTCTGGAAACACCATATATTTT.

The rearrangement uses TRBV19 and TRBJ2-5; 8 nucleotides match TRBD1. Per the germline V gene, CDR1 is LNHDA and CDR2 is SQIVND (reference sequence). The length of the CDR3 is 14 residues. The V and J ends lost 5 bases and 5 bases, in that order; junction bases with no gene match: 7. CDR3 nucleotides: TGTGCCAGTAGTTTAAGACAGGGGTATGAGACCCAGTACTTC. Translating gives CASSLRQGYETQYF.

The chain joins TRBV7-9 to TRBJ1-3, with 7 bases lining up with TRBD1. Unmatched junction bases numbered 6, after V lost 1 base and J lost 0 bases. The CDR3 is 17 residues long. Germline lookup yields CDR1 SEHNR and CDR2 FQNEAQ (reference sequence). This chain's CDR3 is CASSLGHRTGSGNTIYF. The CDR3 coding sequence is TGTGCCAGCAGCTTAGGGCATCGGACAGGCTCTGGAAACACCATATATTTT.

The table lists this clone with a count of one. The V call is TRBV4-2, the J call TRBJ2-7; 8 bases line up with TRBD2. The CDR3 spans 15 residues. Germline V CDR1 and CDR2: LGHNA, YNFKEQ. With 6 bases clipped from V and 3 bases from J, the junction kept 10 bases outside the gene matches. CDR3 protein: CASRLADLGDYEQYF. The CDR3 DNA reads as TGTGCCAGCAGACTAGCGGACCTCGGGGACTACGAGCAGTACTTC.

This clone was recorded a few times. The rearrangement links TRBV5-6 to TRBJ2-7, with 8 bases that match TRBD2. The J segment lost 3 bases and the V segment lost 4 bases, leaving 9 bases of the junction unmatched. Germline CDR1 and CDR2: SGHDT and YYEEEE. This CDR3 contains 15 residues. CDR3 loop: CASSHFVAGGYEQYF. DNA for the CDR3: TGTGCCAGCAGCCACTTTGTGGCGGGGGGCTACGAGCAGTACTTC.

V is TRBV5-1 and J is TRBJ1-2, with D possibly matching TRBD1 (5 bases). V gave up 0 bases and J gave up 6 bases, with 15 bases separating them. Germline V gene lookup returns CDR1 SGHRS and CDR2 YFSETQ. The CDR3 length is 15 residues. The CDR3 spells CASSLDVSWGDGYTF. Here the CDR3 DNA reads TGCGCCAGCAGCTTGGATGTTTCGTGGGGGGATGGCTACACCTTC.

This clone was recorded once. The rearrangement uses TRBV13 and TRBJ1-2; D is perhaps TRBD1 (5 bases). This CDR3 is 14 amino acids long. Germline CDR1 PRHDT, CDR2 FYEKMQ (reference sequence). V lost 6 bases and J 4 bases, leaving 15 bases between the germline ends. The chain's CDR3 is CASRNRDYLYGYTF. DNA of the CDR3: TGTGCCAGCAGGAACCGGGACTACCTCTATGGCTACACCTTC.

The chain couples TRBV6-1 to TRBJ2-2, with a weak D call TRBD2 (6 bases). The CDR3 totals 15 residues. The V gene lost 4 bases and the J gene lost 3 bases, with 12 bases spanning the gap. CDR1 is MNHNS, CDR2 SASEGT, per germline. CDR3 in amino acids: CASSVKAGDTGELFF. CDR3 sequence (DNA): TGTGCCAGCAGTGTTAAAGCGGGTGACACCGGGGAGCTGTTTTTT.

The gene calls are TRBV19 and TRBJ2-7; TRBD1 matches at 7 bases. Germline-derived CDR1 and CDR2 are LNHDA and SQIVND (reference sequence). V trimming: 4 bases; J trimming: 5 bases; junction bases outside the gene matches: 8. The CDR3 runs to 14 residues. The CDR3 loop is CASSTTGTAHEQYF. CDR3 in DNA: TGTGCCAGTAGTACCACCGGGACAGCCCACGAGCAGTACTTC.

J is TRBJ2-3 and V is TRBV6-5; D ambiguous. Germline-derived CDR1 and CDR2 are MNHEY and SVGAGI. The CDR3 sequence is 12 residues long. V lost 6 bases, J lost 3 bases, and 7 bases lay in between. The CDR3 protein is CASSPRTDTQYF. The CDR3 region has the DNA TGTGCCAGCAGCCCTAGAACAGATACGCAGTATTTT.